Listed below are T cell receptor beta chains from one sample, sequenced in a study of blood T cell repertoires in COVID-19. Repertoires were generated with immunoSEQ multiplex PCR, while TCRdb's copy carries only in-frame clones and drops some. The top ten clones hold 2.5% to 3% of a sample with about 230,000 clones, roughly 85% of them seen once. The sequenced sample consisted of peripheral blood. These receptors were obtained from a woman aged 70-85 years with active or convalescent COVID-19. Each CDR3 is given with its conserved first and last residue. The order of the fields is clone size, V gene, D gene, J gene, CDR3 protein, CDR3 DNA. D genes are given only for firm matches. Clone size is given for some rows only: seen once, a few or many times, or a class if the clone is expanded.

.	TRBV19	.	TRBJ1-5	CASSIGLLGRTQPQHF	TGTGCCAGTAGTATAGGGCTCTTGGGCCGAACCCAGCCCCAGCATTTT
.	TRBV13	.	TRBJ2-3	CASSLWRGPPTDTQYF	TGTGCCAGCAGCCTCTGGAGGGGGCCCCCCACCGATACGCAGTATTTT
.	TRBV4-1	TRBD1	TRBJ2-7	CASSLGTGVGYEQYF	TGCGCCAGCAGCCTCGGGACAGGGGTTGGCTACGAGCAGTACTTC
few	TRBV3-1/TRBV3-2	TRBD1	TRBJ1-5	CASSPDRGNQPQHF	TGTGCCAGCAGTCCGGACAGGGGTAATCAGCCCCAGCATTTT
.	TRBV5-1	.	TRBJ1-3	CASSSVNLGDTIYF	TGCGCCAGCAGCTCCGTCAATCTCGGAGACACCATATATTTT
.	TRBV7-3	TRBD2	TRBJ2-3	CASSLGLAGETDTQYF	TGTGCCAGCAGCTTGGGACTAGCGGGAGAAACAGATACGCAGTATTTT
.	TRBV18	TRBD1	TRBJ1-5	CASSPTGGNSNQPQHF	TGTGCCAGCTCACCAACAGGGGGGAATAGCAATCAGCCCCAGCATTTT
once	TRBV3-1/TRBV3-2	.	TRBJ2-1	CASSQGPTVYEQFF	TGTGCCAGCAGCCAAGGGCCTACAGTCTATGAGCAGTTCTTC
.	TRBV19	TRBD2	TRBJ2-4	CASSGTSGSRFDIQYF	TGTGCCAGTAGCGGGACTAGCGGGAGTAGATTCGACATTCAGTACTTC
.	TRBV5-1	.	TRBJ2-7	CASSLYRGSDEQYF	TGCGCCAGCAGCTTGTACCGGGGTTCCGACGAGCAGTACTTC
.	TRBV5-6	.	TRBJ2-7	CASSLDNYYEQYF	TGTGCCAGCAGCTTGGACAACTACTACGAGCAGTACTTC
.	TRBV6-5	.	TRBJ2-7	CASSWSLPRGTYEQYF	TGTGCCAGCAGTTGGTCTCTCCCTCGGGGTACCTACGAGCAGTACTTC
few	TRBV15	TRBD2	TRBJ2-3	CATSRDGTSVTDTQYF	TGTGCCACCAGCAGAGATGGGACTAGTGTGACAGATACGCAGTATTTT
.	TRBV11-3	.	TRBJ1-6	CASSSGSGSPLHF	TGTGCCAGCTCCAGCGGGTCTGGTTCACCCCTCCACTTT
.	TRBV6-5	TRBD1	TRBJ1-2	CASSLRDRGREGYTF	TGTGCCAGCTCACTCCGAGACAGGGGGCGGGAAGGCTACACCTTC
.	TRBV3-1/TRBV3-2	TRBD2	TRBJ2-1	CASSPNLPSGASYNEQFF	TGTGCCAGCAGCCCCAACCTCCCTAGCGGAGCTTCCTACAATGAGCAGTTCTTC
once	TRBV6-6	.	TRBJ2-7	CASSYFRGVPYEQYF	TGTGCCAGCAGTTATTTCAGGGGCGTTCCCTACGAGCAGTACTTC
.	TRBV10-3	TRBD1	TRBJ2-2	CAIGRDRGIPGELFF	TGTGCCATCGGTAGGGACAGGGGAATCCCCGGGGAGCTGTTTTTT
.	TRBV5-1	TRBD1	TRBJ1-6	CASSLHILGQGDSPLHF	TGCGCCAGCAGCTTGCATATCCTAGGGCAGGGGGATTCACCCCTCCACTTT
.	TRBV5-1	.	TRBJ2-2	CASSLDRTNTGELFF	TGCGCCAGCAGCTTGGACAGGACCAACACCGGGGAGCTGTTTTTT
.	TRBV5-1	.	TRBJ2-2	CASTPQGSNTGELFF	TGCGCCAGCACCCCACAGGGTAGTAACACCGGGGAGCTGTTTTTT
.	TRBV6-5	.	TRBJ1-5	CASQGRGGQPQHF	TGTGCCAGCCAGGGAAGGGGGGGTCAGCCCCAGCATTTT
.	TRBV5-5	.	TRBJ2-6	CASVGLLSGANVLTF	TGTGCCAGCGTGGGACTGCTCTCTGGGGCCAACGTCCTGACTTTC
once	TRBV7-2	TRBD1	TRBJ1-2	CASSPGQGLDYGYTF	TGTGCCAGCAGCCCCGGACAGGGGTTAGACTATGGCTACACCTTC
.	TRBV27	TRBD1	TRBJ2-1	CASSRDRNYNEQFF	TGTGCCAGCAGCCGGGACAGGAACTACAATGAGCAGTTCTTC
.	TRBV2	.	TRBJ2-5	CASRILETQYF	TGTGCCAGCAGAATATTGGAGACCCAGTACTTC
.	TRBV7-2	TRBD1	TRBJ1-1	CASSGPGQGDTEAFF	TGTGCCAGCAGTGGACCCGGACAGGGGGACACTGAAGCTTTCTTT
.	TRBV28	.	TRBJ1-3	CASSYPDSRSGNTIYF	TGTGCCAGCAGTTACCCAGACAGCCGCTCTGGAAACACCATATATTTT
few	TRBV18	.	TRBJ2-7	CASSVGTPLGEQYF	TGTGCCAGCTCCGTTGGGACTCCCCTCGGCGAGCAGTACTTC
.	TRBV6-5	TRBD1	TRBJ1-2	CASSYWTGANYGYTF	TGTGCCAGCAGTTACTGGACAGGGGCTAACTATGGCTACACCTTC
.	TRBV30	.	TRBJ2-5	CAWSRGRQETQYF	TGTGCCTGGAGTAGAGGTCGTCAAGAGACCCAGTACTTC
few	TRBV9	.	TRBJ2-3	CASSVRGTVTDTQYF	TGTGCCAGCAGCGTAAGGGGGACGGTAACAGATACGCAGTATTTT
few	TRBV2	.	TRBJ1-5	CASSRDGQRGQPQHF	TGTGCCAGCAGTCGGGACGGACAGCGGGGACAGCCCCAGCATTTT
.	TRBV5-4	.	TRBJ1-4	CASSSATNEKLFF	TGTGCCAGCAGCTCGGCAACTAATGAAAAACTGTTTTTT
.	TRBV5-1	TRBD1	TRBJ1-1	CASSLASQGSGTEAFF	TGCGCCAGCAGCTTGGCCTCACAGGGGTCGGGAACTGAAGCTTTCTTT
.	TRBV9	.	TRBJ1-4	CASSVGQFNEKLFF	TGTGCCAGCAGCGTAGGTCAGTTTAATGAAAAACTGTTTTTT
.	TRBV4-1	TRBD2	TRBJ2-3	CASSQVHGRAADTQYF	TGCGCCAGCAGCCAAGTACACGGGAGGGCTGCAGATACGCAGTATTTT
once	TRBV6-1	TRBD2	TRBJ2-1	CASSETAWGLARNEQFF	TGTGCCAGCAGTGAAACCGCCTGGGGACTAGCTCGCAATGAGCAGTTCTTC
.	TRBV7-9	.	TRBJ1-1	CASSLAGGTAAFF	TGTGCCAGCAGCTTAGCGGGCGGGACGGCAGCTTTCTTT
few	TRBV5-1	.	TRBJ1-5	CASSVTGNQPQHF	TGCGCCAGCAGCGTTACAGGTAATCAGCCCCAGCATTTT
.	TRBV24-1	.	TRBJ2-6	CATSDYSVEGTPSGANVLTF	TGTGCCACCAGTGATTATTCTGTCGAGGGGACACCCTCTGGGGCCAACGTCCTGACTTTC
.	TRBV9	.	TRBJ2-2	CASSVVRSSPTGELFF	TGTGCCAGCAGCGTAGTTCGGTCTTCTCCAACCGGGGAGCTGTTTTTT
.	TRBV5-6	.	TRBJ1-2	CASSLRGDPSNYGYTF	TGTGCCAGCAGCTTGCGGGGGGATCCCTCTAACTATGGCTACACCTTC
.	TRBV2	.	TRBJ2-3	CASSTIRGTQYF	TGTGCCAGCAGCACCATACGAGGTACGCAGTATTTT
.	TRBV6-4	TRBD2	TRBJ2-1	CASSQTSGVEQFF	TGTGCCAGCAGCCAGACTAGCGGGGTTGAGCAGTTCTTC
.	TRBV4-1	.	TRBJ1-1	CASSQVRGSDTEAFF	TGCGCCAGCAGCCAAGTACGGGGTTCGGACACTGAAGCTTTCTTT
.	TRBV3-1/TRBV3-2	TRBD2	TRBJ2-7	CASSPWEGGGFPYEQYF	TGTGCCAGCAGCCCCTGGGAGGGCGGGGGATTTCCCTACGAGCAGTACTTC
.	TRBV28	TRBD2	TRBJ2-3	CASRPDRARTSGITDTQYF	TGTGCCAGCAGGCCGGACAGGGCACGGACTAGCGGGATCACAGATACGCAGTATTTT
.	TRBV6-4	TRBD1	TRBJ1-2	CASSESWTGVYGYTF	TGTGCCAGCAGTGAATCTTGGACAGGGGTTTATGGCTACACCTTC
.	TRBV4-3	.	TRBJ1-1	CASSRRQTPTEAFF	TGCGCCAGCAGCCGAAGACAGACCCCCACTGAAGCTTTCTTT
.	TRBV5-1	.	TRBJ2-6	CASSSATATSWGANVLTF	TGCGCCAGCAGCTCGGCGACAGCGACCTCTTGGGGGGCCAACGTCCTGACTTTC
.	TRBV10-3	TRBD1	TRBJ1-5	CAIREGTANQPQHF	TGTGCCATCAGAGAGGGGACAGCTAATCAGCCCCAGCATTTT
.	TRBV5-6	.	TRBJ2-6	CASSLEGPRGSSGANVLTF	TGTGCCAGCAGCTTGGAGGGACCCAGGGGATCCTCTGGGGCCAACGTCCTGACTTTC
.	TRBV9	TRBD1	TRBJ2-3	CASSSPTGGTDTQYF	TGTGCCAGCAGTTCCCCGACAGGGGGCACAGATACGCAGTATTTT